The T cell receptor (beta chain) under discussion was sequenced for a study of blood T cells in healthy people across ages. As for the study in general: Per two T cells, about one barcoded beta molecule was captured through template switching. General study findings and limits: A strong correlation was seen between TCR beta diversity and naive T cell percentage.

About this clonotype: Its antigen is unidentified.

RNA extraction gave at least 5 micrograms of total RNA per sample. Primers used in a second PCR of about 6 to 11 cycles were a sample-barcoded 5' primer and a J-beta primer mix. In TCRdb, the 5' RACE reads were re-called with MiXCR into one record per CDR3 protein. The profile shows roughly 800,000 distinct CDR3 sequences, approximately 35% of them singletons. V shed 1 base, J shed 4 bases, and the junction held 5 bases outside the gene matches. Germline CDR1 LGHDT, CDR2 YNNKEL (reference sequence). The CDR3 has 15 residues. The chain links TRBV3-1 to TRBJ2-5, with 8 nucleotides matching TRBD1. Sequenced input: blood. The clonotype comes from a man younger than 35 in good health. CDR3 DNA sequence: TGTGCCAGCAGCCAAGCAGGACAGGGAGGAGAGACCCAGTACTTC. Its translation is CASSQAGQGGETQYF.